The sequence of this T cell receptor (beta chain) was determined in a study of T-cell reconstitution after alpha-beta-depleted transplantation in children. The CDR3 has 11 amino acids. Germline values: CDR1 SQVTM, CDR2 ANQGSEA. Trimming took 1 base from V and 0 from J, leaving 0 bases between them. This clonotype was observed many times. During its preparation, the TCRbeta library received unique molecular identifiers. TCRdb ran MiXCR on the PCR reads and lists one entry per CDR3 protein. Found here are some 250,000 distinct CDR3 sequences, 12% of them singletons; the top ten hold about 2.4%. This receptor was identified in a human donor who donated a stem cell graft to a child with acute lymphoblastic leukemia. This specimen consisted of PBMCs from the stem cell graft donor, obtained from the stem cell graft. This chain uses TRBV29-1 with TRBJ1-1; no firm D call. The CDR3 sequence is CSVEVNTEAFF. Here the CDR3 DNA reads TGCAGCGTTGAAGTGAACACTGAAGCTTTCTTT.